This T cell receptor beta chain was identified during a study of spatial heterogeneity in lung cancer. Across the whole study: Donors were under 90 untreated early-stage non-small cell lung cancer patients. Taken at a median of approximately 2 years after resection, follow-up PBMC samples underwent sequencing when available.

On each TCR cDNA molecule, a unique molecular identifier was present. From the 5' RACE reads, TCRdb called clonotypes with MiXCR, one entry per CDR3 protein. The sample shows 40,000 to 50,000 distinct CDR3 sequences, roughly a tenth of them seen only once. This clonotype was seen many times. Germline assignment: CDR1 MDHEN and CDR2 SYDVKM. V lost 6 bases and J 3 bases, leaving 11 bases between the germline ends. This CDR3 region has 13 residues. This sample's time point: blood at routine non-recurrence follow-up after resection. Sequencing of whole RNA from tumor, nontumor lung or frozen PBMC involved no sorting.

The genes are TRBV28 and TRBJ1-2; D is uncertain. The sequencing here drew on PBMCs, taken at follow-up. This TCR was recovered from a female donor with early-stage non-small cell lung cancer. CDR3 in amino acids: CASRLTRDYGYTF. The DNA of the CDR3 is TGTGCCAGCAGGTTAACCCGCGACTATGGCTACACCTTC.